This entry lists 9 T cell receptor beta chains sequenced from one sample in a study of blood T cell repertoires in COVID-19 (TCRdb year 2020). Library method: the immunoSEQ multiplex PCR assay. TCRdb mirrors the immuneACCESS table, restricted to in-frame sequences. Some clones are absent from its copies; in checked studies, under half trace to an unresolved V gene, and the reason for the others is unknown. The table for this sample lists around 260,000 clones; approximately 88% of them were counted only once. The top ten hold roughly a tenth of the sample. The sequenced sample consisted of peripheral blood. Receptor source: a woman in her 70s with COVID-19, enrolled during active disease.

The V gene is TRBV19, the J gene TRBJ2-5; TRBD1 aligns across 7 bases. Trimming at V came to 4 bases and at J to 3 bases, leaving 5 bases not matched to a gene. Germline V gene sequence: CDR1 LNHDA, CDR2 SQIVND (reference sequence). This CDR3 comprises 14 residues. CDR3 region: CASSTIDREETQYF. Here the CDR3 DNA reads TGTGCCAGTAGTACAATCGACAGGGAAGAGACCCAGTACTTC. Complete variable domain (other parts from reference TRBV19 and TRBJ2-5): DGGITQSPKYLFRKEGQNVTLSCEQNLNHDAMYWYRQDPGQGLRLIYYSQIVNDFQKGDIAEGYSVSREKKESFPLTVTSAQKNPTAFYLCASSTIDREETQYFGPGTRLLVL.

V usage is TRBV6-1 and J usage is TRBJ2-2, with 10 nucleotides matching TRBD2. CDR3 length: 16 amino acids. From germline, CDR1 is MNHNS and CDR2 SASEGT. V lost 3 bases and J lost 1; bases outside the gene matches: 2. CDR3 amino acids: CASSDTSGVNTGELFF. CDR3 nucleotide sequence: TGTGCCAGCAGTGATACTAGCGGGGTGAACACCGGGGAGCTGTTTTTT.

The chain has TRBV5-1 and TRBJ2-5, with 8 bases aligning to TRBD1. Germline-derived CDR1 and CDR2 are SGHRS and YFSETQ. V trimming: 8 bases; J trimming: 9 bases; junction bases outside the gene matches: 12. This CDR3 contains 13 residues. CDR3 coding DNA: TGCGCCAGTTCCGGACAGGGTGAAGGGGCCCAGTACTTC. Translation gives CASSGQGEGAQYF.

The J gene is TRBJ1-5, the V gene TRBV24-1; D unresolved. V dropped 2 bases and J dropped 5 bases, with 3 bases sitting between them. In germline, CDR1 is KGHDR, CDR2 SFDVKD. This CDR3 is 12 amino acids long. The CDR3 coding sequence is TGTGCCACCAGTGATTCGGATCAGCCCCAGCATTTT. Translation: CATSDSDQPQHF.

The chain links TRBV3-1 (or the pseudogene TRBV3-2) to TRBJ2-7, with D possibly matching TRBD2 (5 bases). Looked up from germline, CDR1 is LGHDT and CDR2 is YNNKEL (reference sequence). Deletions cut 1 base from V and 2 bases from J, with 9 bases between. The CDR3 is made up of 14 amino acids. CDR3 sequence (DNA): TGTGCCAGCAGCCAAGGACTAATCCCCTACGAGCAGTACTTC. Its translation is CASSQGLIPYEQYF.

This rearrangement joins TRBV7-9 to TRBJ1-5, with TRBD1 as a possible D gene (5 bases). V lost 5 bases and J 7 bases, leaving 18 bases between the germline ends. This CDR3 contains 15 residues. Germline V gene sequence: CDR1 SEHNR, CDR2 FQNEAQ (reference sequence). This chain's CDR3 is CASSRGGLGLQPQHF. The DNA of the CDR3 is TGTGCCAGCAGCCGGGGGGGTCTAGGTTTACAGCCCCAGCATTTT.

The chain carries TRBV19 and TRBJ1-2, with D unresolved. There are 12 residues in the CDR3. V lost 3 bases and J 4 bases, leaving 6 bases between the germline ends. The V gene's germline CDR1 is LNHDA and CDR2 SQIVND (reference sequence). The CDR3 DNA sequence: TGTGCCAGTAGTATGGAGCCCTATGGCTACACCTTC. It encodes CASSMEPYGYTF.

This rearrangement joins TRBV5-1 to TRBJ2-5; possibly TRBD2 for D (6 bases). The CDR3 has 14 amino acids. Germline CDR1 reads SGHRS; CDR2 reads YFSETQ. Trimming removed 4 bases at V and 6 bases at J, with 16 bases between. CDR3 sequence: CASSPRTDYQTQYF. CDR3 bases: TGCGCCAGCAGCCCCCGTACGGACTACCAGACCCAGTACTTC.

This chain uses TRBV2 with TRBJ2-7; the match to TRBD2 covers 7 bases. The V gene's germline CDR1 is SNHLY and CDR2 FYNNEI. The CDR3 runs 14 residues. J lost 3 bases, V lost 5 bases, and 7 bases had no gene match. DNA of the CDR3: TGTGCCAGCAGTAGCGCGCGGGGGAACTACGAGCAGTACTTC. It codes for CASSSARGNYEQYF.